This TCR beta chain was captured by sequencing in a study of T cell responses to AZD1222 COVID-19 vaccine. Findings and caveats of the study: The sample set comprised mostly white British donors with more females, and clonal diversity was possibly underestimated. Spike-wide coverage was observed for vaccine-associated CD4 TCRs, with dominant responses at 160-218 and 743-854.

Sequencing was performed with immunoSEQ multiplex PCR; in TCRdb, only in-frame clones are kept and a portion is missing. The sample lists 99,000 or so clones; 75% to 90% were seen once. Germline values: CDR1 GTSNPN, CDR2 SVGIG (reference sequence). The length of the CDR3 is 15 residues. J gave up 2 bases and V 0 bases, and 4 bases lay outside the gene matches. This clone is a singleton in its sample. What it recognizes is unknown. Material: peripheral blood, obtained 28 days after the second AZD1222 dose. The TCR comes from an adult who received the AZD1222 COVID-19 vaccine. The J gene is TRBJ1-5, the V gene TRBV30, with 7 bases that match TRBD1. This chain's CDR3 is CAWSVEGAGNQPQHF. The DNA for the CDR3 is TGTGCCTGGAGTGTTGAGGGGGCCGGCAATCAGCCCCAGCATTTT.